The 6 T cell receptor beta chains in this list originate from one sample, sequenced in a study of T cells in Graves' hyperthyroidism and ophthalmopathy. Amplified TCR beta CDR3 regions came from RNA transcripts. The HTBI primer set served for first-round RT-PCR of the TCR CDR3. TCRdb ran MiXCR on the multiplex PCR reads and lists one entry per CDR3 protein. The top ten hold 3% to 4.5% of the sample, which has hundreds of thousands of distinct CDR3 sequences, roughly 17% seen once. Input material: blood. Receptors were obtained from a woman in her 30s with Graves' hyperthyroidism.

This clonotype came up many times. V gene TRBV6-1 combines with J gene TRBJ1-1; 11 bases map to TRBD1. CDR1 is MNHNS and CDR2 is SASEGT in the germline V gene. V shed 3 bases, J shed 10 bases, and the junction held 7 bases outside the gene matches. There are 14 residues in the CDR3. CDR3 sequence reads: CASSERGQGALAFF. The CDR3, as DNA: TGTGCCAGCAGTGAGCGAGGACAGGGGGCTTTAGCTTTCTTT.

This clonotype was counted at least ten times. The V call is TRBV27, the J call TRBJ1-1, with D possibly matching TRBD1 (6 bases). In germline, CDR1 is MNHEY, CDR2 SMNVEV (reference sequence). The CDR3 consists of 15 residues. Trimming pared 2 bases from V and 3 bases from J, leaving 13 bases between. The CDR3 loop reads CASSLPSGAYTEAFF. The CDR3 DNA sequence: TGTGCCAGCAGTTTACCGTCAGGGGCCTACACTGAAGCTTTCTTT.

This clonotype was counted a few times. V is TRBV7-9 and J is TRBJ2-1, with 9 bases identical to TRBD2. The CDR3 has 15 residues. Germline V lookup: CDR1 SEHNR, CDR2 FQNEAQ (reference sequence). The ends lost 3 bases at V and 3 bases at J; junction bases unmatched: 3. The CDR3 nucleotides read TGTGCCAGCAGCTTGGGCGGGAGGGACTACAATGAGCAGTTCTTC. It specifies CASSLGGRDYNEQFF.

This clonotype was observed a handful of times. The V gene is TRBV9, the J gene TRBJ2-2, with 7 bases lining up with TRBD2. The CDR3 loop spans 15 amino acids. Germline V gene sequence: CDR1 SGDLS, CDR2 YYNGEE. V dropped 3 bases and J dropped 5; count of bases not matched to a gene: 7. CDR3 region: CASSDPSGSTGELFF. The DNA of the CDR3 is TGTGCCAGCAGCGATCCTAGCGGTTCGACCGGGGAGCTGTTTTTT.

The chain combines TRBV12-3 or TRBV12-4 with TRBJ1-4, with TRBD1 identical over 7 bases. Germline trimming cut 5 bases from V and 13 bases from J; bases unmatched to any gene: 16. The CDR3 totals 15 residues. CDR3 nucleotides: TGTGCCAGCAGTCTGAGGGGACAGTCCTATACTGGACTGTTTTTT. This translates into CASSLRGQSYTGLFF.

The CDR3 region is CASSLLAGGPSEQFF. DNA of the CDR3: TGTGCCAGCAGTTTACTAGCGGGAGGGCCAAGTGAGCAGTTCTTC. The chain combines TRBV28 with TRBJ2-1, with 12 bases lining up with TRBD2. CDR1 is MDHEN, CDR2 SYDVKM, per germline. The CDR3 runs 15 residues. V dropped 2 bases and J dropped 9; count of bases not matched to a gene: 5.